A single sample is the source of the 13 T cell receptor beta chains below, sequenced in a study of T cells in Graves' hyperthyroidism and ophthalmopathy. Amplification targeted TCR beta CDR3 regions from RNA transcripts. An initial round of RT-PCR targeting the TCR CDR3 relied on the HTBI primer set. TCRdb reanalysed the multiplex PCR reads using MiXCR and keeps one entry per CDR3 protein. The sample yields roughly 280,000 distinct CDR3 sequences, approximately 20% seen once. The sample consisted of blood. These receptors were taken from a man aged 25-45 years with Graves' ophthalmopathy.

This clonotype was picked up a small number of times. This chain links TRBV6-1 with TRBJ2-7; TRBD2 aligns across 10 bases. The trim removed 5 bases at V and 5 bases at J, leaving 6 bases unmatched. The CDR3 runs to 14 residues. Germline V gene sequence: CDR1 MNHNS, CDR2 SASEGT. The CDR3 DNA follows: TGTGCCAGCAGTTCTAGCGGGAGTATGGACGAGCAGTACTTC. Residues: CASSSSGSMDEQYF.

The rearrangement joins TRBV6-1 to TRBJ2-3, with TRBD2 matching over 9 bases. The CDR3 totals 18 residues. V lost 7 bases to trimming and J lost 0 bases; unmatched junction nucleotides: 14. Germline V CDR1 and CDR2: MNHNS, SASEGT. The CDR3 sequence: CASKGEREALLSTDTQYF. CDR3 sequence (DNA): TGTGCCAGCAAGGGGGAGCGGGAGGCCCTCCTTAGCACAGATACGCAGTATTTT.

The rearrangement links TRBV27 to TRBJ1-3; no definite D call. In germline, CDR1 is MNHEY, CDR2 SMNVEV (reference sequence). The CDR3 has 16 residues. Trimming took off 6 bases at V and 4 bases at J, with 19 bases between the two ends. CDR3 sequence (DNA): TGTGCCAGCAGCCCAGATGCGGCAAGGAGCGGAAACACCATATATTTT. It codes for CASSPDAARSGNTIYF.

In this sample, this clonotype turned up once. The genes are TRBV7-9 and TRBJ1-1, with D perhaps TRBD1 (5 bases). Germline assignment: CDR1 SEHNR and CDR2 FQNEAQ (reference sequence). The CDR3 length is 14 residues. The V gene lost 4 bases and the J gene lost 0 bases, with 9 bases spanning the gap. The CDR3 sequence is CASSSTGVNTEAFF. The CDR3 DNA reads as TGTGCCAGCAGCTCAACAGGAGTGAACACTGAAGCTTTCTTT. Drawing the rest from reference TRBV7-9 and TRBJ1-1, the complete variable domain is DTGVSQNPRHKITKRGQNVTFRCDPISEHNRLYWYRQTLGQGPEFLTYFQNEAQLEKSRLLSDRFSAERPKGSFSTLEIQRTEQGDSAMYLCASSSTGVNTEAFFGQGTRLTVV.

This clonotype was counted a few times. The chain carries TRBV27 and TRBJ2-7; D is unresolved. The germline V gene encodes CDR1 MNHEY and CDR2 SMNVEV (reference sequence). Trimming cost V 0 bases and J 0 bases, with 9 bases left between them. The CDR3 has 15 residues. CDR3 amino acids: CASSLSLGSSYEQYF. DNA of the CDR3: TGTGCCAGCAGTTTATCGTTGGGAAGCTCCTACGAGCAGTACTTC.

This clonotype was seen more than once but under ten times. This chain connects TRBV19 to TRBJ2-7; TRBD2 aligns across 7 bases. With 7 bases clipped from V and 0 bases from J, the junction kept 15 bases outside the gene matches. Per germline, CDR1 LNHDA and CDR2 SQIVND (reference sequence). This CDR3 spans 17 amino acids. CDR3 region: CASIPTSSGISSYEQYF. CDR3 bases: TGTGCCAGTATCCCCACTTCCAGCGGGATCAGCTCCTACGAGCAGTACTTC.

At least ten counts were recorded for this clonotype. This sequence joins TRBV3-1 and TRBJ1-2; 10 bases agree with TRBD1. Per germline, CDR1 LGHDT and CDR2 YNNKEL (reference sequence). CDR3 length: 16 residues. V lost 3 bases, J lost 4 bases, and 8 bases stayed unmatched. CDR3 protein: CASSHGQRQGAYGYTF. Here the CDR3 DNA reads TGTGCCAGCAGCCATGGCCAACGACAGGGGGCCTATGGCTACACCTTC.

This clonotype was seen ten or more times. This chain connects TRBV12-3 or TRBV12-4 to TRBJ2-2; perhaps TRBD2 as D (7 bases). Trimming stripped 5 bases from V and 2 bases from J, with 15 bases between. The CDR3 totals 16 residues. The CDR3 DNA sequence: TGTGCCAGCAGTCCACAGGGAGGGGGAAACACCGGGGAGCTGTTTTTT. Protein product: CASSPQGGGNTGELFF.

This clonotype was found many times. The DNA for the CDR3 is TGCGCCAGCAGCTTGGCTCCGGGACAGGGTTACGAGCAGTACTTC. It codes for CASSLAPGQGYEQYF. J is TRBJ2-7 and V is TRBV5-1; 9 bases align to TRBD1. The CDR3 consists of 15 residues. The V gene's germline CDR1 is SGHRS and CDR2 YFSETQ. The ends lost 0 bases at V and 4 bases at J; junction bases unmatched: 5. The whole variable domain, remainder taken from reference TRBV5-1 and TRBJ2-7, is KAGVTQTPRYLIKTRGQQVTLSCSPISGHRSVSWYQQTPGQGLQFLFEYFSETQRNKGNFPGRFSGRQFSNSRSEMNVSTLELGDSALYLCASSLAPGQGYEQYFGPGTRLTVT.

This clonotype appeared a single time. Because the CDR3 is missing its conserved closing phenylalanine or tryptophan, this is likely a read error. This chain connects TRBV12-3 or TRBV12-4 to TRBJ1-1; no definite D call. This CDR3 has 14 residues. The V end lost 7 bases, the J end lost 8 bases, and 20 bases lay between the germline ends. The CDR3 sequence is CASTVNKERQEAFL. In DNA, the CDR3 is TGTGCCAGCACCGTTAACAAGGAGAGACAAGAAGCTTTCCTT.

The sample holds many counts of this clonotype. This sequence joins TRBV28 and TRBJ2-5; 11 nucleotides align to TRBD1. After removal of 4 bases from V and 12 bases from J, the junction contained 7 bases not matched to a gene. The germline CDR1 and CDR2 sequences are MDHEN and SYDVKM. The CDR3 loop spans 13 amino acids. CDR3 amino acids: CASSWTGGPPEYF. The DNA of the CDR3 is TGTGCCAGCAGTTGGACAGGGGGCCCCCCGGAGTACTTC.

The chain recombines TRBV5-1 with TRBJ2-2, with D maybe TRBD2 (6 bases). Trimming cost V 5 bases and J 6 bases, with 11 bases left between them. Germline V gene data show CDR1 as SGHRS and CDR2 as YFSETQ. The CDR3 sequence is 13 residues long. The CDR3 DNA reads TGCGCCAGCAGTGGAGGCGGGGCCGGGGAGCTGTTTTTT. Its protein is CASSGGGAGELFF.

This clonotype was recorded at least ten times. This sequence joins TRBV11-1 and TRBJ2-1; 8 bases map to TRBD2. CDR3 length: 16 residues. The germline CDR1 and CDR2 sequences are SGHAT and FQDESV (reference sequence). V lost 5 bases and J lost 9; bases outside the gene matches: 15. In nucleotides, the CDR3 is TGTGCCAGCAGCCCCGTTACAGCGGGAGTTTTGGGTGAGCAGTTCTTC. This translates into CASSPVTAGVLGEQFF.